These 2 T cell receptor beta chains were all obtained from the same sample, sequenced in a study of T cells in Graves' hyperthyroidism and ophthalmopathy. What was amplified from RNA transcripts were TCR beta CDR3 regions. Researchers ran a first-round RT-PCR on the TCR CDR3 using the HTBI primer set. TCRdb fed the multiplex PCR reads into MiXCR, producing one record per CDR3 protein. Of roughly 300,000 distinct CDR3 sequences in the sample, less than 30% are singletons; the top ten hold more than 25%. Sequencing was done on a sample of blood. The source is a middle-aged man with Graves' hyperthyroidism that later progressed to Graves' ophthalmopathy.

This chain uses TRBV9 with TRBJ2-5; tentative D call: TRBD1 (5 bases). V was trimmed by 3 bases and J by 2 bases, leaving 11 bases between them. Germline V gene lookup returns CDR1 SGDLS and CDR2 YYNGEE. The CDR3 is 14 amino acids. CDR3 loop: CASSGQHQQETQYF. The DNA of the CDR3 is TGTGCCAGCAGCGGACAGCACCAGCAAGAGACCCAGTACTTC.

This clonotype was counted ten times or more. The chain joins TRBV24-1 to TRBJ1-2, with TRBD1 identical over 11 bases. The germline gives CDR1 KGHDR, CDR2 SFDVKD. The CDR3 has 15 amino acids. V gave up 4 bases and J gave up 5 bases; unmatched junction bases: 5. Here the CDR3 reads CATSEGTGGPYGYTF. The CDR3 DNA reads as TGTGCCACCAGTGAGGGGACAGGGGGGCCATATGGCTACACCTTC.